One sample yielded the 5 T cell receptor beta chains listed below, sequenced in a study of T cell repertoires in ileal Crohn's disease. TCRdb keeps only in-frame clones here, not all; method: immunoSEQ multiplex PCR. The repertoire holds tens of thousands of clones, with just under 80% as singletons. The source material was ileal tissue. All receptors derive from an adult with Crohn's disease.

The chain carries TRBV10-3 and TRBJ2-3; no definite D call. Per germline, CDR1 ENHRY and CDR2 SYGVKD. V lost 7 bases and J lost 0, with 11 bases in between. The CDR3 length is 14 residues. CDR3 coding DNA: TGTGCCATCATGAGTAGTCCTAGCACAGATACGCAGTATTTT. This gives the protein CAIMSSPSTDTQYF.

The rearrangement joins TRBV6-1 to TRBJ2-7; TRBD1 matches at 8 bases. The germline CDR1 and CDR2 sequences are MNHNS and SASEGT. V dropped 4 bases and J dropped 2; count of bases not matched to a gene: 7. The CDR3 runs 15 residues. This chain's CDR3 is CASSVSGTGAYEQYF. The DNA for the CDR3 is TGTGCCAGCAGTGTTTCCGGGACAGGAGCCTACGAGCAGTACTTC.

J is TRBJ2-5 and V is TRBV6-1; possible D gene TRBD2, 6 bases. Germline V gene lookup returns CDR1 MNHNS and CDR2 SASEGT. The CDR3 is made up of 13 amino acids. The V gene lost 7 bases and the J gene lost 1 base, with 10 bases spanning the gap. The CDR3 DNA reads as TGTGCCAGCAAGCGGGCCGGCCAAGAGACCCAGTACTTC. The encoded protein is CASKRAGQETQYF.

The chain employs TRBV5-4 and TRBJ1-1; 8 bases are shared with TRBD1. The CDR3 consists of 15 residues. Germline loops: CDR1 SGHNT, CDR2 YYREEE (reference sequence). Unmatched junction bases numbered 6, after V lost 4 bases and J lost 1 base. The CDR3 DNA sequence: TGTGCCAGCAGCCGAGCCGGGACAGGGAACACTGAAGCTTTCTTT. Translated: CASSRAGTGNTEAFF.

Notes on this clone: At one end, the junction sequence differs from germline, possibly due to a read error. In the same sample, other DNA sequences code for this CDR3. This rearrangement joins TRBV19 to TRBJ1-4; no definite D call. CDR1 and CDR2 (germline): LNHDA, SQIVND (reference sequence). The CDR3 spans 11 residues. DNA for the CDR3: TGTGCCAGTATGGAGGGAGGAAAACTGTTTTTC. Translation gives CASMEGGKLFF.